A single sample gave rise to the 20 T cell receptor beta chains below, sequenced in a study of blood T cell repertoires in COVID-19 (dated by TCRdb to between 2020 and 2021). Library method: the immunoSEQ multiplex PCR assay. TCRdb stores this immuneACCESS table with in-frame sequences only. Part of the clones is absent; in the studies checked, under half of the shortfall reflects unresolved V genes, and no reason is known for the rest. For this sample there are 240,000 or so clones; about four fifths appear just once. The ten biggest clones cover roughly 2% of the sample. Sequencing input: peripheral blood. The receptors derive from a man between 25 and 39 years old who had recovered from COVID-19.

In nucleotides, the CDR3 is TGTGCCAGCAGCTTCGGCGGGGGGCCGGCAGATACGCAGTATTTT. It is translated as CASSFGGGPADTQYF. The V gene is TRBV7-2, the J gene TRBJ2-3; 8 bases fit TRBD2. This CDR3 has 15 amino acids. Germline V gene sequence: CDR1 SGHTA, CDR2 FQGNSA. The V segment lost 3 bases and the J segment 4 bases; nucleotides outside the gene matches: 6.

This clone was detected once. The chain carries TRBV29-1 and TRBJ2-1; D is possibly TRBD1 (5 bases). The length of the CDR3 is 14 residues. Germline values: CDR1 SQVTM, CDR2 ANQGSEA. V lost 6 bases to trimming and J lost 9 bases, with 21 bases between them. CDR3 amino acids: CSVDKGWYDGEQFF. The CDR3 coding sequence is TGCAGCGTGGATAAGGGGTGGTATGACGGTGAGCAGTTCTTC.

The chain links TRBV2 to TRBJ1-5; 10 bases fit TRBD1. Per germline, CDR1 SNHLY and CDR2 FYNNEI. CDR3 length: 15 residues. With 5 bases clipped from V and 2 bases from J, the junction kept 3 bases outside the gene matches. The CDR3 DNA sequence: TGTGCCAGCAGTCCCGGGACAGGGGGCAATCAGCCCCAGCATTTT. It translates to CASSPGTGGNQPQHF.

The V gene is TRBV7-7, the J gene TRBJ2-5; possible D gene TRBD2, 7 bases. Germline lookup yields CDR1 SSHAT and CDR2 FNYEAQ (reference sequence). CDR3 length: 15 residues. Between the trimmed V and J ends, which lost 3 bases and 5 bases, there was a span of 16 bases. CDR3 DNA: TGTGCCAGCAGCTTCGGTCAACAGGGAGGGGAGACCCAGTACTTC. Translating gives CASSFGQQGGETQYF.

This clone has just one count. The J gene is TRBJ2-1, the V gene TRBV29-1, with 10 nucleotides matching TRBD2. The CDR3 has 15 residues. Germline V CDR1 and CDR2: SQVTM, ANQGSEA. The V gene end was trimmed by 7 bases and the J gene end by 4 bases; junction bases not matched to a gene: 10. The CDR3 nucleotides read TGCAGCGCCTATAGCGGGGGGACGGATTACAATGAGCAGTTCTTC. This translates into CSAYSGGTDYNEQFF.

This rearrangement joins TRBV5-1 to TRBJ1-1, with D maybe TRBD1 (5 bases). Germline V CDR1 and CDR2: SGHRS, YFSETQ. The V and J ends lost 0 bases and 1 base respectively, with 10 bases between them. The CDR3 length is 15 residues. The CDR3, as DNA: TGCGCCAGCAGCTTGGGGGTGACAGCGAACACTGAAGCTTTCTTT. Protein product: CASSLGVTANTEAFF.

The chain combines TRBV7-8 with TRBJ2-5; TRBD2 aligns across 13 bases. The CDR3 runs 17 residues. Germline CDR1 and CDR2: SGHVS and FQNEAQ. The trim removed 5 bases at V and 5 bases at J, leaving 11 bases unmatched. In DNA form, the CDR3 reads TGTGCCAGCAGCCCCAGGACTAGCGGGGGACCCGGGGAGACCCAGTACTTC. Protein: CASSPRTSGGPGETQYF.

This clone turned up a few times. This chain joins TRBV12-5 and TRBJ2-1; 9 bases line up with TRBD1. From germline, CDR1 is LGHNT and CDR2 FRNRAP. With 6 bases clipped from V and 7 bases from J, the junction kept 7 bases outside the gene matches. The CDR3 sequence is 14 residues long. The CDR3 region is CASGLGQGPNEQFF. CDR3 bases: TGTGCTAGTGGCCTGGGACAGGGACCTAATGAGCAGTTCTTC.

This clone was counted a few times. This sequence joins TRBV12-3 or TRBV12-4 and TRBJ1-5; D is unclear. CDR3 length equals 13 residues. Trimming left V 7 bases short and J 4 bases short, with 11 bases between. The CDR3 loop is CASKEPGNQPQHF. The DNA of the CDR3 is TGTGCCAGCAAAGAGCCGGGGAATCAGCCCCAGCATTTT.

This chain joins TRBV4-1 and TRBJ2-7; D is unclear. Germline CDR1 is MGHRA and CDR2 is YSYEKL. Deletions cut 2 bases from V and 4 bases from J, with 24 bases between. The CDR3 length is 18 residues. This CDR3 is CASSQQDFLPSYDYEQYF. DNA for the CDR3: TGCGCCAGCAGCCAACAGGATTTTCTCCCTTCATACGATTACGAGCAGTACTTC.

J is TRBJ1-1 and V is TRBV18; D is perhaps TRBD1 (6 bases). Germline CDR1 KGHSH, CDR2 LQKENI. This CDR3 has 14 amino acids. The V and J ends lost 2 bases and 3 bases respectively, with 10 bases between them. CDR3: CASSPYRADTEAFF. The DNA for the CDR3 is TGTGCCAGCTCACCATACAGGGCGGACACTGAAGCTTTCTTT.

The V and J genes are TRBV7-9 and TRBJ2-7, with 7 bases fitting TRBD1. Looked up from germline, CDR1 is SEHNR and CDR2 is FQNEAQ (reference sequence). The CDR3 totals 14 residues. V gave up 4 bases and J gave up 1 base; unmatched junction bases: 4. The CDR3 sequence: CASSSRQGSYEQYF. The CDR3, as DNA: TGTGCCAGCAGCTCGAGACAGGGTTCCTACGAGCAGTACTTC.

The chain employs TRBV9 and TRBJ2-5; 9 bases are shared with TRBD1. The CDR3 spans 14 residues. V lost 0 bases to trimming and J lost 4 bases; unmatched junction nucleotides: 1. CDR1 is SGDLS and CDR2 is YYNGEE in the germline V gene. In DNA, the CDR3 is TGTGCCAGCAGCGTAGTGGGACAGGGAGAGACCCAGTACTTC. It encodes CASSVVGQGETQYF.

This chain uses TRBV19 with TRBJ1-1, with unresolved D. The CDR3 contains 14 residues. Germline V gene sequence: CDR1 LNHDA, CDR2 SQIVND (reference sequence). V lost 0 bases, J lost 2 bases, and 7 bases lay in between. The CDR3 DNA is TGTGCCAGTAGTATAGATGCTAGAAACACTGAAGCTTTCTTT. Translating gives CASSIDARNTEAFF.

The chain links TRBV6-1 to TRBJ1-2, with 8 bases that match TRBD1. V shed 2 bases, J shed 4 bases, and the junction held 9 bases outside the gene matches. Germline V CDR1 and CDR2: MNHNS, SASEGT. CDR3 size: 16 residues. As DNA, the CDR3 is TGTGCCAGCAGTGAACAGGGGGCGGACTCTGTCTATGGCTACACCTTC. Translation: CASSEQGADSVYGYTF.

The chain is built from TRBV13 and TRBJ2-5; a possible D gene is TRBD1 (6 bases). Deletions cut 5 bases from V and 2 bases from J, with 12 bases between. Germline CDR1 reads PRHDT; CDR2 reads FYEKMQ (reference sequence). The CDR3 is 14 residues long. CDR3 sequence: CASSPGQEQETQYF. The CDR3 nucleotides are TGTGCCAGCAGCCCGGGACAAGAACAAGAGACCCAGTACTTC.

This chain joins TRBV28 and TRBJ2-7; 9 bases fit TRBD1. Germline V lookup: CDR1 MDHEN, CDR2 SYDVKM. Trimming took 6 bases from V and 4 from J; bases not matched to a gene: 7. The CDR3 contains 14 residues. This CDR3 reads CASSTGTGSYEQYV. The CDR3 nucleotides are TGTGCCAGCAGCACCGGGACAGGGAGTTACGAGCAGTACGTC.

This chain connects TRBV7-2 to TRBJ2-1; weak D call: TRBD2 (6 bases). The V end lost 0 bases, the J end lost 3 bases, and 12 bases lay between the germline ends. CDR1 and CDR2 from the germline V gene are SGHTA and FQGNSA. This CDR3 comprises 16 residues. Here the CDR3 DNA reads TGTGCCAGCAGCTTAGCGTTCGGGGGAAGCTACAATGAGCAGTTCTTC. Amino acids: CASSLAFGGSYNEQFF.

CDR3 DNA sequence: TGTGCCAGCAGCTTGGACAGGGACATAAATGAGCAGTTCTTC. The encoded protein is CASSLDRDINEQFF. V and J are TRBV7-3 and TRBJ2-1, with 8 bases aligning to TRBD1. The CDR3 runs to 14 residues. With 3 bases clipped from V and 7 bases from J, the junction kept 5 bases outside the gene matches. In germline, CDR1 is SGHTA, CDR2 FQGTGA.

CDR3 in DNA: TGTGCCAGCAGTTTAACGTACCCGGGACAGGGTGGTCATGAGCAGTTCTTC. Protein sequence: CASSLTYPGQGGHEQFF. The genes are TRBV28 and TRBJ2-1, with 9 bases identical to TRBD1. Looked up from germline, CDR1 is MDHEN and CDR2 is SYDVKM. This CDR3 comprises 17 residues. V gave up 2 bases and J gave up 8 bases; unmatched junction bases: 13.